Given below is one TCR beta chain in context. The sample comes from a study of blood T cell repertoires in COVID-19. Across the study: The study drew acute and convalescent COVID-19 samples from the United States, Italy and Spain.

In the original workflow: Quantification of nucleated cells was approximated via reference gene primer amplification. Libraries were prepared by immunoSEQ multiplex PCR; TCRdb keeps only in-frame clonotypes and omits some of them. V, J and clone size are those of that table, while D and trimming were read from the DNA. The top ten clones hold less than 25% of a sample with some 95,000 clones, around 75% of them seen once. The CDR3 length is 15 residues. V shed 1 base and J shed 0 bases, with 11 bases lying between them. The germline gives CDR1 SGHRS, CDR2 YFSETQ. Material for sequencing was peripheral blood. This receptor was obtained from a man between 65 and 79 years old with acute or convalescent COVID-19. The chain joins TRBV5-1 to TRBJ2-7, with a tentative D call TRBD1 (5 bases). CDR3 nucleotide sequence: TGCGCCAGCAGCTTGCCGGACATGAGCTCCTACGAGCAGTACTTC. It specifies CASSLPDMSSYEQYF. The whole variable domain, remainder taken from reference TRBV5-1 and TRBJ2-7, is KAGVTQTPRYLIKTRGQQVTLSCSPISGHRSVSWYQQTPGQGLQFLFEYFSETQRNKGNFPGRFSGRQFSNSRSEMNVSTLELGDSALYLCASSLPDMSSYEQYFGPGTRLTVT.